Listed below are T cell receptor beta chains from one sample, sequenced in a study of human T cells and chemical hapten exposure. Using its own MiXCR run on the RACE reads, TCRdb lists one record per CDR3 protein. The sample lists 50,000 to 80,000 distinct CDR3 sequences, 11% occurring once. Specimen: whole blood, collected in connection with sensitization to the hapten diphenylcyclopropenone (DPC). All receptors come from a woman in her twenties or thirties with alopecia areata. Some clones in this sample may be carry-over from other donors' samples. Both conserved end residues are part of each CDR3. Fields, in order: J gene, D gene, clone size, V gene, CDR3 protein, CDR3 DNA. The D gene is left open where the match is weak. The size of a clone is reported for some rows only, either as once, few or many, or as a class for expanded clones.

>TRBJ1-1|.|many|TRBV25-1
CASSEWGVSNTEAFF
TGTGCCAGCAGTGAATGGGGGGTCTCGAACACTGAAGCTTTCTTT
>TRBJ2-2|TRBD1|few|TRBV7-6
CAGTGTGRVGELFF
TGTGCCGGCACCGGGACAGGGAGAGTCGGGGAGCTGTTTTTT
>TRBJ1-5|TRBD1|few|TRBV2
CASSGGQGGNQPQHF
TGTGCCAGCAGTGGGGGACAGGGGGGCAATCAGCCCCAGCATTTT
>TRBJ2-3|.|.|TRBV6-2/TRBV6-3
CASQSARLTDTQYF
TGTGCCAGCCAGTCGGCTAGACTCACAGATACGCAGTATTTT
>TRBJ2-7|TRBD2|many|TRBV5-4
CASSLSSGSSYEQYF
TGTGCCAGCAGCTTGTCTAGCGGGAGCTCCTACGAGCAGTACTTC
>TRBJ2-1|TRBD2|many|TRBV6-2/TRBV6-3
CASSYSTSGHNEQFF
TGTGCCAGCAGTTACTCGACTAGCGGCCACAATGAGCAGTTCTTC
>TRBJ2-6|TRBD1|.|TRBV18
CASSLGQGPGANVLTF
TGTGCCAGCTCCCTTGGACAGGGCCCTGGGGCCAACGTCCTGACTTTC
>TRBJ1-6|TRBD1|few|TRBV6-1
CASSRGLGSPLHF
TGTGCCAGCAGCAGGGGGCTTGGGTCACCCCTCCACTTT
>TRBJ2-3|TRBD2|few|TRBV6-2/TRBV6-3
CASSWRAGGRTDTQYF
TGTGCCAGCAGTTGGAGAGCGGGAGGCCGCACAGATACGCAGTATTTT
>TRBJ1-5|.|.|TRBV18
CASSPQGPNQPQHF
TGTGCCAGCTCACCACAGGGCCCGAATCAGCCCCAGCATTTT
>TRBJ2-5|.|many|TRBV1
CTSSQDGLAGGQEGTQYF
TGCACCAGCAGCCAAGATGGGCTAGCGGGGGGCCAAGAGGGGACCCAGTACTTC
>TRBJ1-2|.|many|TRBV12-3/TRBV12-4
CASSSGEQGELLNYGYTF
TGTGCCAGCAGTTCAGGGGAACAGGGTGAACTCCTTAACTATGGCTACACCTTC
>TRBJ1-4|.|.|TRBV6-5
CASSYSSLNEKLFF
TGTGCCAGCAGTTACTCGTCCCTGAATGAAAAACTGTTTTTT
>TRBJ2-7|.|few|TRBV28
CASSSGSPHEQYF
TGTGCCAGCAGTTCCGGGAGTCCGCACGAGCAGTACTTC
>TRBJ1-2|.|many|TRBV29-1
CSVDRFNYGYTF
TGCAGCGTAGACAGGTTCAACTATGGCTACACCTTC
>TRBJ2-4|.|.|TRBV30
CAWSAGSAKNIQYF
TGTGCCTGGTCCGCAGGGTCCGCCAAAAACATTCAGTACTTC
>TRBJ2-2|TRBD1|.|TRBV6-6
CASSRTGRTNTGELFF
TGTGCCAGCAGCCGGACAGGGAGAACGAACACCGGGGAGCTGTTTTTT
>TRBJ2-3|TRBD1|many|TRBV28
CASSPPGQGLNTQYF
TGTGCCAGCAGTCCGCCGGGACAGGGGCTTAATACGCAGTATTTT
>TRBJ2-7|.|many|TRBV3-1
CASSLGPGPYEQYF
TGTGCCAGCAGCCTGGGACCGGGGCCCTACGAGCAGTACTTC
>TRBJ2-3|.|many|TRBV14
CASSQSISTDTQYF
TGTGCCAGCAGCCAGAGCATTTCCACAGATACGCAGTATTTT
>TRBJ2-4|.|many|TRBV12-3/TRBV12-4
CASSFWDGLAKNIQYF
TGTGCCAGCAGTTTTTGGGACGGGTTAGCCAAAAACATTCAGTACTTC
>TRBJ1-5|.|few|TRBV5-1
CASSLTGWGNQPQHF
TGCGCCAGCAGCTTGACAGGGTGGGGCAATCAGCCCCAGCATTTT
>TRBJ1-5|.|.|TRBV6-2/TRBV6-3
CASSSPMGNQPQHF
TGTGCCAGCAGTTCCCCGATGGGGAATCAGCCCCAGCATTTT
>TRBJ1-2|TRBD1|few|TRBV20-1
CSAVPPGQVYGYTF
TGCAGTGCTGTACCTCCGGGACAGGTCTATGGCTACACCTTC
>TRBJ2-3|.|.|TRBV3-1
CASRPRGARIDTQYF
TGTGCCAGCAGGCCTAGGGGGGCTCGGATAGATACGCAGTATTTT
>TRBJ2-1|.|.|TRBV2
CASSEAVGQFF
TGTGCCAGCAGTGAAGCGGTGGGGCAGTTCTTC
>TRBJ1-1|TRBD1|few|TRBV25-1
CASIGRQGALNTEAFF
TGTGCCAGCATTGGTAGACAGGGGGCTTTGAACACTGAAGCTTTCTTT
>TRBJ1-1|.|many|TRBV10-1
CASSERVNTEAFF
TGCGCCAGCAGTGAACGAGTGAACACTGAAGCTTTCTTT
>TRBJ1-1|.|few|TRBV4-1
CASSQEGQNTEAFF
TGCGCCAGCAGCCAAGAAGGCCAGAACACTGAAGCTTTCTTT
>TRBJ2-7|.|.|TRBV29-1
CSVLAYSYEQYF
TGCAGCGTTCTAGCCTACTCCTACGAGCAGTACTTC
>TRBJ1-1|TRBD1|.|TRBV29-1
CSVGFRGTEAFF
TGCAGCGTCGGGTTCAGGGGGACTGAAGCTTTCTTT
>TRBJ1-1|TRBD1|few|TRBV28
CASSLGAGQGLVWF
TGTGCCAGCAGTTTAGGAGCGGGACAGGGCTTAGTCTGGTTT
>TRBJ1-1|.|many|TRBV6-2/TRBV6-3
CASSYSGRDTEAFF
TGTGCCAGCAGTTATTCGGGGAGAGACACTGAAGCTTTCTTT
>TRBJ2-1|TRBD2|many|TRBV29-1
CSVEDWGEGPYNEQFF
TGCAGCGTTGAAGACTGGGGGGAGGGCCCCTACAATGAGCAGTTCTTC
>TRBJ2-7|.|.|TRBV12-3/TRBV12-4
CASRYRDFSYEQYF
TGTGCCAGCAGATACCGGGACTTCTCCTACGAGCAGTACTTC